One sample yielded the 6 T cell receptor beta chains listed below, sequenced in a study of human T cells and chemical hapten exposure. Described time point: patch test 2, 6 weeks after DPC sensitization. As to treatment: therapeutic diphenylcyclopropenone sensitization with weekly scalp DPC. TCRdb reprocessed the RACE reads with MiXCR, giving one entry per CDR3 protein. The sample shows 65,000 to 95,000 distinct CDR3 sequences, 6.6% of them seen only once. This specimen was whole blood, taken in connection with sensitization to the hapten diphenylcyclopropenone (DPC). The receptors originated from a woman in her twenties or thirties with alopecia areata. Some clones in this sample may be carry-over from other donors' samples.

This chain connects TRBV5-8 to TRBJ1-5; 9 bases match TRBD1. V lost 5 bases and J lost 4; bases outside the gene matches: 7. The CDR3 extends over 15 amino acids. Germline values: CDR1 SGHTS, CDR2 YDEGEE. CDR3 DNA: TGTGCCAGCAGGTACCGGGACAGGGAAAATCAGCCCCAGCATTTT. Translation: CASRYRDRENQPQHF.

This clonotype showed up many times. The chain combines TRBV6-6 with TRBJ1-1; maybe TRBD1 (6 bases). Germline CDR1 is MNHNY and CDR2 is SVGAGI (reference sequence). The CDR3 is made up of 16 amino acids. Trimming pared 6 bases from V and 3 bases from J, leaving 20 bases between. CDR3 protein: CASSHGWAKGDTEAFF. In DNA form, the CDR3 reads TGTGCCAGCAGCCACGGATGGGCCAAGGGGGACACTGAAGCTTTCTTT.

This clonotype showed up many times. The V call is TRBV12-3 or TRBV12-4, the J call TRBJ1-2, with D unresolved. The length of the CDR3 is 16 residues. Trimming took off 3 bases at V and 4 bases at J, with 18 bases between the two ends. CDR3 loop: CASSFYLPGSSYGYTF. The CDR3 region has the DNA TGTGCCAGCAGTTTCTACCTTCCCGGGAGCAGCTATGGCTACACCTTC.

This clonotype was detected only a few times. The chain uses TRBV7-2 and TRBJ2-5; 8 bases agree with TRBD2. The CDR3 runs 13 residues. Trimming took 3 bases from V and 7 from J; bases not matched to a gene: 4. Germline CDR1 SGHTA, CDR2 FQGNSA. The DNA for the CDR3 is TGTGCCAGCAGCTTTGCCAGCGGGGGGACCCAGTACTTC. This translates into CASSFASGGTQYF. Full variable domain (outside the CDR3, taken from reference TRBV7-2 and TRBJ2-5): GAGVSQSPSNKVTEKGKDVELRCDPISGHTALYWYRQSLGQGLEFLIYFQGNSAPDKSGLPSDRFSAERTGGSVSTLTIQRTQQEDSAVYLCASSFASGGTQYFGPGTRLLVL.

This clonotype was seen ten or more times. The V call is TRBV24-1, the J call TRBJ2-1, with 8 bases aligning to TRBD1. The ends lost 3 bases at V and 8 bases at J; junction bases unmatched: 8. In germline, CDR1 is KGHDR, CDR2 SFDVKD. The CDR3 length is 15 residues. The CDR3 DNA is TGTGCCACCAGTGATCCGTCGACAGGGGCGGATGAGCAGTTCTTC. Amino acids: CATSDPSTGADEQFF.

This clonotype has just a few counts. The V and J genes are TRBV27 and TRBJ1-2; maybe TRBD1 (6 bases). The CDR3 is made up of 14 amino acids. Per the germline V gene, CDR1 is MNHEY and CDR2 is SMNVEV (reference sequence). The V gene lost 3 bases and the J gene lost 4 bases, with 12 bases spanning the gap. CDR3 region: CASSFMDSRYGYTF. CDR3 nucleotide sequence: TGTGCCAGCAGTTTTATGGACAGCCGCTATGGCTACACCTTC.